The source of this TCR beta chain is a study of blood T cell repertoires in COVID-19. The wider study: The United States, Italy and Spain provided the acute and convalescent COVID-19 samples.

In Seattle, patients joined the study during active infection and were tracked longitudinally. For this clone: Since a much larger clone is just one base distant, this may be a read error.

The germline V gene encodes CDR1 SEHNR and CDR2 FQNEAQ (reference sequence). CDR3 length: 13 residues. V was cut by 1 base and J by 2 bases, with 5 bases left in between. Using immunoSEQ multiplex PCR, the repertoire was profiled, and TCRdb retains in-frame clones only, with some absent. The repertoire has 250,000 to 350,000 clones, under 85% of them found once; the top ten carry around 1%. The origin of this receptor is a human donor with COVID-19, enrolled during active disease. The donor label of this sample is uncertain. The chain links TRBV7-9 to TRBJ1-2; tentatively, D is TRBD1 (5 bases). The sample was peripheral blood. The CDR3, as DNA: TGTGCCAGCAGCTTAGAGGGGAACTATGGCTACACCTTC. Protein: CASSLEGNYGYTF.